The 14 T cell receptor beta chains given below trace back to one sample, sequenced in a study of cytomegalovirus exposure and HLA in healthy donors. Amplification used 60 Vbeta primers and 13 Jbeta primers. Sequencing was performed with immunoSEQ multiplex PCR; in TCRdb, only in-frame clones are kept and a portion is missing. The sample lists about 150,000 clones, 76% seen once, with over 3% in the top ten. Material for sequencing was PBMCs. These receptors were taken from a man between 40 and 49 years old in good health and CMV-seronegative.

The V gene is TRBV5-1, the J gene TRBJ2-3, with D possibly being TRBD2 (7 bases). The CDR3 length is 16 residues. Between the trimmed V and J ends, which lost 0 bases and 2 bases, there was a span of 13 bases. Germline V CDR1 and CDR2: SGHRS, YFSETQ. CDR3 sequence (DNA): TGCGCCAGCAGCTTGGGTAGGCGGGGGCTCACAGATACGCAGTATTTT. Translating it yields CASSLGRRGLTDTQYF.

The gene calls are TRBV4-1 and TRBJ2-2; 7 positions agree with TRBD2. The junction had 6 bases not matched to a gene; V was cut back by 4 bases and J by 1 base. This CDR3 has 16 residues. Germline lookup yields CDR1 MGHRA and CDR2 YSYEKL. The CDR3 DNA reads TGCGCCAGCAGCCCCCGGACTAGAGGGAACACCGGGGAGCTGTTTTTT. Translating gives CASSPRTRGNTGELFF.

This chain joins TRBV6-1 and TRBJ1-6; no clear D. Germline V CDR1 and CDR2: MNHNS, SASEGT. Trimming removed 4 bases at V and 0 bases at J, with 7 bases between. The CDR3 is 15 residues long. CDR3 nucleotide sequence: TGTGCCAGCAGTGGGCCCAGCTCCTATAATTCACCCCTCCACTTT. It is translated as CASSGPSSYNSPLHF.

The V call is TRBV20-1, the J call TRBJ2-7; TRBD2 matches 7 bases. Germline CDR1 DFQATT, CDR2 SNEGSKA (reference sequence). J lost 8 bases, V lost 8 bases, and 6 bases had no gene match. The length of the CDR3 is 10 residues. CDR3 bases: TGCAGTTGGGGGGGGACGAAGCAGTACTTC. Amino acids: CSWGGTKQYF.

The CDR3 DNA reads TGCGCCAGCAGAACCTCTCCGGGCGGGGATTATGGCTACACCTTC. Encoded protein: CASRTSPGGDYGYTF. V is TRBV4-1 and J is TRBJ1-2; D is undetermined. The germline gives CDR1 MGHRA, CDR2 YSYEKL. V shed 6 bases and J shed 5 bases, with 19 bases lying between them. This CDR3 spans 15 amino acids.

This chain links TRBV6-5 with TRBJ2-7; 9 nucleotides line up with TRBD1. V trimming: 0 bases; J trimming: 0 bases; junction bases outside the gene matches: 3. The CDR3 consists of 16 residues. Germline values: CDR1 MNHEY, CDR2 SVGAGI. The CDR3 nucleotides are TGTGCCAGCAGTTACTCTGGGACAGGGCACTCCTACGAGCAGTACTTC. It translates to CASSYSGTGHSYEQYF.

The chain combines TRBV30 with TRBJ2-5; possible D gene TRBD2, 5 bases. Germline lookup yields CDR1 GTSNPN and CDR2 SVGIG (reference sequence). The CDR3 totals 14 residues. Trimming cost V 4 bases and J 5 bases, with 17 bases left between them. The CDR3 region has the DNA TGTGCCTGGACCATGGGCGGACTGACGGAGACCCAGTACTTC. It translates to CAWTMGGLTETQYF.

The rearrangement links TRBV11-2 to TRBJ1-1, with D possibly being TRBD1 (6 bases). V shed 0 bases and J shed 1 base, with 12 bases lying between them. The V gene's germline CDR1 is SGHAT and CDR2 FQNNGV. This CDR3 has 16 amino acids. CDR3 in amino acids: CASSLDYREGNTEAFF. Here the CDR3 DNA reads TGTGCCAGCAGCTTAGATTACAGGGAGGGGAACACTGAAGCTTTCTTT.

J is TRBJ2-5 and V is TRBV11-3; maybe TRBD1 (6 bases). Germline V CDR1 and CDR2: SGHNT, YENEEA. The ends were cut back, 3 bases at V and 2 bases at J, with 13 bases in the middle. The CDR3 runs to 15 residues. For the CDR3, the DNA is TGTGCCAGCAGCTTGGCTGCTGGACAGCAAGAGACCCAGTACTTC. This translates into CASSLAAGQQETQYF.

This chain connects TRBV29-1 to TRBJ2-7; D may be TRBD1 (5 bases). CDR3 length: 13 amino acids. The germline gives CDR1 SQVTM, CDR2 ANQGSEA. The ends were cut back, 7 bases at V and 4 bases at J, with 17 bases in the middle. The CDR3 nucleotides are TGCAGCGCCCAACCGGCAGGGCAGTACGAGCAGTACTTC. As protein: CSAQPAGQYEQYF.

The rearrangement joins TRBV30 to TRBJ2-7; D is perhaps TRBD1 (6 bases). Trimming left V 3 bases short and J 0 bases short, with 12 bases between. This CDR3 is built from 14 residues. The V gene's germline CDR1 is GTSNPN and CDR2 SVGIG (reference sequence). CDR3 protein: CAWRWGPNSYEQYF. The CDR3 DNA sequence: TGTGCCTGGAGATGGGGGCCCAACTCCTACGAGCAGTACTTC.

The rearrangement uses TRBV9 and TRBJ1-5; 7 bases align to TRBD1. J lost 3 bases, V lost 4 bases, and 7 bases had no gene match. The CDR3 sequence is 15 residues long. CDR1 and CDR2 from the germline V gene are SGDLS and YYNGEE. The CDR3 nucleotides read TGTGCCAGCAGCCGACAAACAGGGGCCAATCAGCCCCAGCATTTT. Translating it yields CASSRQTGANQPQHF.

V and J are TRBV11-1 and TRBJ1-1, with 8 nucleotides matching TRBD1. With 4 bases clipped from V and 4 bases from J, the junction kept 8 bases outside the gene matches. This CDR3 is built from 15 residues. Germline-derived CDR1 and CDR2 are SGHAT and FQDESV (reference sequence). The CDR3 DNA reads TGTGCCAGCAGCTCATCGTGGGGGACAGGCACTGAAGCTTTCTTT. It yields the protein CASSSSWGTGTEAFF. The variable domain in full, with the rest retrieved from reference TRBV11-1 and TRBJ1-1, is EAEVAQSPRYKITEKSQAVAFWCDPISGHATLYWYRQILGQGPELLVQFQDESVVDDSQLPKDRFSAERLKGVDSTLKIQPAELGDSAMYLCASSSSWGTGTEAFFGQGTRLTVV.

This clone was recorded once. The chain combines TRBV28 with TRBJ2-3, with 7 bases matching TRBD1. Looked up from germline, CDR1 is MDHEN and CDR2 is SYDVKM. The ends lost 4 bases at V and 1 base at J; junction bases unmatched: 8. CDR3 length: 16 amino acids. The CDR3 loop is CASSSARGLGTDTQYF. The CDR3 nucleotides are TGTGCCAGCAGTTCCGCTAGGGGGCTCGGCACAGATACGCAGTATTTT.